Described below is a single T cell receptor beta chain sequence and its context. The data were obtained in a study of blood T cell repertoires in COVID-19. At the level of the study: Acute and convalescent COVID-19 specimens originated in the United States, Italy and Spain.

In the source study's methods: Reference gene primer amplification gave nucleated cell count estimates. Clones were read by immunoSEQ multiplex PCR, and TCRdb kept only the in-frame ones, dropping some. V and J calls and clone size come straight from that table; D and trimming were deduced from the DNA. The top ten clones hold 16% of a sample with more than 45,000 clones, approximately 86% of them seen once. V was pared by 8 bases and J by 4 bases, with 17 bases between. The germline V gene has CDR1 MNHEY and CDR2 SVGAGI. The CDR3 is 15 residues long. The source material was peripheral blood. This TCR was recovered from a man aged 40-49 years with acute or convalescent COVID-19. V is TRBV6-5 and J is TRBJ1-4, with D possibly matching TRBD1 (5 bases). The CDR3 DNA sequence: TGTGCCAGCTGTTTTTGGGGCAAGGGTAATGAAAAACTGTTTTTT. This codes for CASCFWGKGNEKLFF.